Described below is a single T cell receptor beta chain sequence and its context. This entry comes from a study of blood T cell repertoires in COVID-19. This CDR3 contains 16 residues. Germline V gene sequence: CDR1 MDHEN, CDR2 SYDVKM. V lost 5 bases to trimming and J lost 1 base, with 12 bases between them. The method was immunoSEQ multiplex PCR; TCRdb's version includes in-frame clones alone and lacks a portion of them. The table lists some 93,000 clones, around four fifths of them singletons. The J gene is TRBJ1-6, the V gene TRBV28, with a possible D match to TRBD1 (6 bases). This receptor was obtained from a man aged 70 or older with acute or convalescent COVID-19. The sample was peripheral blood. CDR3 DNA sequence: TGTGCCAGCAGTCCAACAGGGAAATCCTATAATTCACCCCTCCACTTT. Translating gives CASSPTGKSYNSPLHF.